This T cell receptor beta chain was found in a study of blood T cell repertoires in COVID-19. Trimming cost V 1 base and J 3 bases; bases outside gene matches: 2. CDR1 and CDR2 from the germline V gene are KGHSH and LQKENI. The CDR3 sequence is 15 residues long. Assignments of participants to cohorts depended upon their own reported clinical history. Generated by immunoSEQ multiplex PCR, the TCRdb table keeps only in-frame clones and is missing some. The data show approximately 310,000 clones, approximately 85% seen once. Input material: PBMCs or T cells enriched from blood (not recorded which). V usage is TRBV18 and J usage is TRBJ1-5, with 8 bases lining up with TRBD1. The TCR was taken from a man aged 25-45 years who had recovered from COVID-19. The DNA for the CDR3 is TGTGCCAGCTCACCACAGACAGGGGCCAATCAGCCCCAGCATTTT. This sequence encodes CASSPQTGANQPQHF.